This T cell receptor (beta chain) was observed in a study of TIL therapy for anti-PD-1-resistant metastatic lung cancer listed by TCRdb under 2021. In terms of the full investigation: Tumors were harvested prior to any PD-1/PD-L1 blockade, after which nivolumab was administered to patients, and lymphodepletion, expanded TIL infusion and IL-2 were given to patients who progressed. Enrolled patients had a median age of around 51 years (range about 35-85) and a median tumor PD-L1 proportion score of 4.5% to 6.5%. The cohort was predominantly lung adenocarcinoma, with a handful of EGFR-mutant and two ALK-rearranged tumors, and half of patients were current or former smokers. A median non-synonymous tumor mutation burden of around 1.5 mutations per megabase was determined across the cohort by whole-exome sequencing. T cell receptor beta sequencing of tumor and peripheral blood was used to follow clonotypes across the tumor, the expanded TIL product and serial blood samples.

Using bias-controlled multiplex PCR with the immunoSEQ v3 hsTCRB kit, the TCR beta CDR3 regions were amplified from genomic DNA. TCR libraries were sequenced on an Illumina NextSeq 500 to 2 million or so read pairs for survey level or roughly 5-6.5 million for deep level. Turning to the authors' computational methods: Clonality was reported by immunoSEQ Analyzer software, which also assigned V, D and J genes and filtered out non-productive sequences. Repertoires were compared using productive Simpson clonality and Morisita overlap index of productive TRB rearrangements between infused TIL and blood. Absolute clonotype counts in blood were estimated by multiplying the lymphocyte count by the CD3+ fraction and by the productive frequency of the clone. TCRdb retrieved this table from immuneACCESS and kept in-frame rearrangements only. Not all clones are present; in checked studies, unresolved V genes account for under half, and no reason is known for the remainder. The DNA was the basis for D and trimming; V, J and clone size are from that table. Present in this sample are more than 15,000 clones, about 80% of which were seen just once. Together, the top ten hold around 2.4% of the sample.

The intended sense of this specimen's time point label: pre-treatment sample, taken before nivolumab and TIL therapy. Adults with stage 4 NSCLC were enrolled in a dual-center phase I trial from late 2017 to early 2020. The samples were obtained from a phase I trial that was single-arm and open-label and tested tumor-infiltrating lymphocyte therapy combined with nivolumab in advanced non-small cell lung cancer. Mononuclear cells from blood collected in EDTA tubes were isolated on a Ficoll gradient and snap-frozen as pellets, and DNA was then extracted using a Qiagen mini-prep kit. For CDR1 and CDR2, the germline V gene lists MNHNS and SASEGT. The junction shows trimming of 1 base on V and 2 bases on J, plus 3 bases between the germline ends. Reading from cysteine to phenylalanine, the CDR3 counts 14 amino acids. Only the CDR3 DNA is retained, 42 bases long and in frame from the first base. To note about this clone: Which antigen it targets is not known. It has no much larger one-base neighbor in the sample; base qualities were not kept.

Here is what the overall study found, with its caveats: Infused TIL clonotypes partially replaced the baseline peripheral repertoire then decayed over months, with no apparent association between persistence and response. The study protocol defined all tumor marker inferences as exploratory. Generalizability was limited because the cohort was highly selected, with more treatment-naive, never-smoker and oncogene-addicted patients included than is typical.

The sequence came from a person between 25 and 80 years old with non-small cell lung cancer. This specimen was blood, taken at baseline. The sequence is built from TRBV6-1 and TRBJ1-6; no D segment can be confidently identified. In nucleotides, the sequence is TGTGCCAGCAGTGAAGGGGCCTATAATTCACCCCTCCACTTT. The encoded protein is CASSEGAYNSPLHF.